This is a list of T cell receptor beta chains from one sample in a study of cytomegalovirus exposure and HLA in healthy donors. Measured with immunoSEQ multiplex PCR; TCRdb has only the in-frame clones, and not every one. The data contain about 93,000 clones, just under 80% of them seen just once; the ten biggest clones take up less than 9.5%. The material sequenced was PBMCs. The receptor set was obtained from a man aged 25 to 40 in good health and CMV-seronegative. The CDR3 runs from the conserved cysteine through the conserved F or W. A D gene is named only where the DNA matches it firmly. The listing skips clone size in some rows; elsewhere it reads once, few, many or a size class.

V	D	size	J	DNA	CDR3
TRBV12-1	.	.	TRBJ2-7	TGTGCCAGCAGCTCGACACTAAGGACAGATTACTCCTACGAGCAGTACTTC	CASSSTLRTDYSYEQYF
TRBV19	TRBD1	.	TRBJ1-1	TGTGCCAGTAGTCCACGGACAGGGGGGAACACTGAAGCTTTCTTT	CASSPRTGGNTEAFF
TRBV10-2	.	.	TRBJ2-7	TGCGCCAGCAGCGTTACCACCGGGACTGGCTACGAGCAGTACTTC	CASSVTTGTGYEQYF
TRBV5-1	TRBD2	.	TRBJ2-1	TGCGCCAGCAGCCGGACTAGCGGGGGGGCCGGGAATGAGCAGTTCTTC	CASSRTSGGAGNEQFF
TRBV4-2	.	.	TRBJ2-5	TGTGCCAGCAGCCCAGGGCTACAAGAGACCCAGTACTTC	CASSPGLQETQYF
TRBV27	.	.	TRBJ2-7	TGTGCCAGCAGTTTGGGCCGCCGTATTTACGAGCAGTACTTC	CASSLGRRIYEQYF
TRBV7-2	.	.	TRBJ1-3	TGTGCCAGCAGCTTAAGGAGCGGTGCTGGAAACACCATATATTTT	CASSLRSGAGNTIYF
TRBV4-2	TRBD1	.	TRBJ2-6	TGTGCCAGCAGCCAAGATCAGGGGGATGGGGCCAACGTCCTGACTTTC	CASSQDQGDGANVLTF
TRBV7-8	TRBD1	.	TRBJ1-6	TGTGCCAGCAGCCGGATACAGGGGGCGAATAATAATTCACCCCTCCACTTT	CASSRIQGANNNSPLHF
TRBV30	.	.	TRBJ1-1	TGTGCCTGGAGTGATATCCTTAACACTGAAGCTTTCTTT	CAWSDILNTEAFF
TRBV25-1	TRBD1	once	TRBJ1-6	TGTGCCAGCAGTGAAACCCAGGGGGGAAATTCACCCCTCCACTTT	CASSETQGGNSPLHF
TRBV10-3	.	.	TRBJ1-5	TGTGCCATCAGTGAGGACAGCCATCAGCCCCAGCATTTT	CAISEDSHQPQHF
TRBV6-1	TRBD1	.	TRBJ1-5	TGTGCCAGCAGTGTAACTCCGGGACAGCCAGAACCCCAGCATTTT	CASSVTPGQPEPQHF